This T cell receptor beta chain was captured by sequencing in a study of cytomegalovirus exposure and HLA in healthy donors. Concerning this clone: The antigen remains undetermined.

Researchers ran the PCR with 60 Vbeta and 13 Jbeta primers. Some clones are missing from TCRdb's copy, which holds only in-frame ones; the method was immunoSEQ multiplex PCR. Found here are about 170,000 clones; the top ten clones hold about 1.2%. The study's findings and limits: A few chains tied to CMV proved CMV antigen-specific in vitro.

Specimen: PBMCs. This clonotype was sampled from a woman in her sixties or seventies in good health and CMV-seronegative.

The CDR3 bases are TGTGCCAGCAGCTTGGGACTAGTCTCCTACGAGCAGTACTTC. This encodes CASSLGLVSYEQYF. J is TRBJ2-7 and V is TRBV7-9; 8 bases match TRBD2. Germline V gene sequence: CDR1 SEHNR, CDR2 FQNEAQ (reference sequence). V trimming: 3 bases; J trimming: 0 bases; junction bases outside the gene matches: 1. The length of the CDR3 is 14 residues.